These 23 T cell receptor beta chains share one sample of origin, sequenced in a study of T cell responses to AZD1222 COVID-19 vaccine. The data were produced by immunoSEQ multiplex PCR, yet TCRdb's version contains in-frame clones alone and is incomplete. The profile shows over 110,000 clones, around 91% of them singletons. The specimen comprised peripheral blood, sampled on day 0 of AZD1222 vaccination. All receptors derive from an adult in good health.

The chain is built from TRBV19 and TRBJ2-3; no clear D. CDR1 and CDR2 from the germline V gene are LNHDA and SQIVND (reference sequence). With 5 bases removed from V and 0 bases from J, the gap between germline ends came to 9 bases. The CDR3 has 14 amino acids. CDR3 sequence: CASSSLTSTDTQYF. The CDR3 bases are TGTGCCAGTAGTTCACTTACTAGCACAGATACGCAGTATTTT.

This chain connects TRBV6-6 to TRBJ1-1, with 7 bases matching TRBD1. V lost 5 bases and J lost 0; bases outside the gene matches: 12. CDR3 length: 17 amino acids. The germline V gene encodes CDR1 MNHNY and CDR2 SVGAGI (reference sequence). The CDR3 bases are TGTGCCAGCAGTCCCCTTGTGGGCAGGGGGATGAACACTGAAGCTTTCTTT. Amino acid sequence: CASSPLVGRGMNTEAFF.

CDR3 loop: CASSLATGAEAFF. The CDR3 DNA follows: TGCGCCAGCAGCTTGGCGACCGGCGCAGAAGCTTTCTTT. This rearrangement joins TRBV5-1 to TRBJ1-1, with D unclear. Trimming shortened V by 0 bases and J by 8 bases, and 11 bases separated the two germline ends. This CDR3 comprises 13 residues. Germline CDR1 is SGHRS and CDR2 is YFSETQ.

The CDR3 loop is CASSLGITRAEKLFF. The CDR3 bases are TGTGCCAGCAGCTTAGGCATTACACGGGCTGAAAAACTGTTTTTT. The chain combines TRBV7-9 with TRBJ1-4; D is unresolved. V shed 1 base and J shed 7 bases, with 13 bases lying between them. The CDR3 spans 15 residues. The germline V gene has CDR1 SEHNR and CDR2 FQNEAQ (reference sequence).

Only one count was recorded for this clone. The V gene is TRBV5-5, the J gene TRBJ1-2; TRBD1 is a possible D gene (5 bases). V was cut by 4 bases and J by 3 bases, with 10 bases left in between. This CDR3 region has 13 residues. Germline loops: CDR1 SGHKS, CDR2 YYEKEE (reference sequence). As DNA, the CDR3 is TGTGCCAGCAGCCAGGACATTGACTATGGCTACACCTTC. Translation: CASSQDIDYGYTF.

V is TRBV28 and J is TRBJ1-4, with a possible D match to TRBD1 (5 bases). Germline values: CDR1 MDHEN, CDR2 SYDVKM. Trimming shortened V by 5 bases and J by 0 bases, and 10 bases separated the two germline ends. This CDR3 has 15 amino acids. CDR3 in DNA: TGTGCCAGCAGTATCGGAGGGGCAACTAATGAAAAACTGTTTTTT. Its translation is CASSIGGATNEKLFF.

The CDR3 DNA is TGCGCCAGCAGTCAATCGTGGGGGATAAGAGAAAAACTGTTTTTT. It translates to CASSQSWGIREKLFF. This rearrangement joins TRBV23-1 to TRBJ1-4; D is perhaps TRBD1 (5 bases). TRBV23-1 is reported as an ORF; its role is uncertain. V was shortened by 0 bases and J by 8 bases, with 13 bases between the two germline ends. CDR3 length: 15 residues.

The chain is built from TRBV19 and TRBJ2-7; 8 bases are a match to TRBD1. The germline CDR1 and CDR2 sequences are LNHDA and SQIVND (reference sequence). The CDR3 extends over 13 amino acids. Trimming removed 4 bases from V and 3 bases from J; junction bases left unmatched: 2. This chain's CDR3 is CASSTGGVYEQYF. The CDR3 DNA reads TGTGCCAGTAGTACAGGGGGCGTCTACGAGCAGTACTTC.

J is TRBJ1-6 and V is TRBV30, with 9 bases lining up with TRBD1. The CDR3 spans 13 residues. With 5 bases clipped from V and 10 bases from J, the junction kept 6 bases outside the gene matches. Germline CDR1 GTSNPN, CDR2 SVGIG (reference sequence). Here the CDR3 DNA reads TGTGCCTGGGGACAGGGGTTAGAATCACCCCTCCACTTT. Translating it yields CAWGQGLESPLHF.

The rearrangement uses TRBV24-1 and TRBJ2-2; D might be TRBD1 (6 bases). The CDR3 length is 16 residues. Per germline, CDR1 KGHDR and CDR2 SFDVKD. Trimming took 4 bases from V and 1 from J, leaving 12 bases between them. The CDR3, as DNA: TGTGCCACCAGTGAAGCAAAGACAGGGAACACCGGGGAGCTGTTTTTT. Translated: CATSEAKTGNTGELFF.

The J gene is TRBJ2-2, the V gene TRBV28; TRBD2 is a possible D gene (6 bases). Germline lookup yields CDR1 MDHEN and CDR2 SYDVKM. The length of the CDR3 is 14 residues. Trimming shortened V by 10 bases and J by 2 bases, and 14 bases separated the two germline ends. The CDR3 DNA follows: TGTGCCACCCTCGGGGGAGCTAACACCGGGGAGCTGTTTTTT. It encodes CATLGGANTGELFF.

This clone was found a few times. The chain joins TRBV11-3 to TRBJ2-3; D is ambiguous. The CDR3 covers 12 residues. The V end lost 5 bases, the J end lost 6 bases, and 9 bases lay between the germline ends. Per the germline V gene, CDR1 is SGHNT and CDR2 is YENEEA. The CDR3 DNA sequence: TGTGCCAGCAGCGAAAATGCCGATACGCAGTATTTT. Protein sequence: CASSENADTQYF. Complete variable domain (other parts from reference TRBV11-3 and TRBJ2-3): EAGVVQSPRYKIIEKKQPVAFWCNPISGHNTLYWYLQNLGQGPELLIRYENEEAVDDSQLPKDRFSAERLKGVDSTLKIQPAELGDSAVYLCASSENADTQYFGPGTRLTVL.

The chain is built from TRBV19 and TRBJ1-2, with D tentatively TRBD1 (6 bases). The CDR3 covers 15 residues. CDR1 is LNHDA, CDR2 SQIVND, per germline (reference sequence). V lost 6 bases and J 5 bases, leaving 19 bases between the germline ends. DNA for the CDR3: TGTGCCAGTAGCCTGACAGGCCCGAATATTTATGGCTACACCTTC. It is translated as CASSLTGPNIYGYTF.

Of note for this clone: This same CDR3 is encoded by further DNA sequences in the sample. This chain uses TRBV19 with TRBJ1-1, with 7 nucleotides matching TRBD1. V gave up 6 bases and J gave up 2 bases; unmatched junction bases: 3. The CDR3 runs to 13 residues. CDR1 and CDR2 (germline): LNHDA, SQIVND (reference sequence). The CDR3 DNA follows: TGTGCCAGTAGCGACAGGGTTAACACTGAAGCTTTCTTT. It translates to CASSDRVNTEAFF.

The CDR3 DNA sequence: TGTGCCAGCAGGGCGACAGGGACGCGGGGCTACACCTTC. Its protein is CASRATGTRGYTF. This chain joins TRBV6-5 and TRBJ1-2; 7 bases map to TRBD1. Looked up from germline, CDR1 is MNHEY and CDR2 is SVGAGI. The V and J ends lost 6 bases and 8 bases, in that order; junction bases with no gene match: 9. The CDR3 extends over 13 amino acids.

The V call is TRBV7-9, the J call TRBJ2-5, with a weak D call TRBD1 (6 bases). The CDR3 consists of 15 residues. V was shortened by 6 bases and J by 4 bases, with 18 bases between the two germline ends. In germline, CDR1 is SEHNR, CDR2 FQNEAQ (reference sequence). CDR3 protein: CASRPGVFGRETQYF. The DNA of the CDR3 is TGTGCCAGCAGGCCAGGGGTATTCGGGCGAGAGACCCAGTACTTC.

The J gene is TRBJ2-1, the V gene TRBV5-1; tentatively, D is TRBD1 or TRBD2 (6 bases each). The CDR3 consists of 16 residues. Trimming shortened V by 3 bases and J by 5 bases, and 18 bases separated the two germline ends. CDR1 SGHRS and CDR2 YFSETQ come from the germline V gene. Here the CDR3 reads CASSSGGQTINNEQFF. The CDR3 bases are TGCGCCAGCAGCTCTGGGGGGCAGACAATCAACAATGAGCAGTTCTTC.

The rearrangement uses TRBV23-1 and TRBJ1-1; D is undetermined. TRBV23-1 is an open reading frame, and its role is uncertain. The V and J ends lost 2 bases and 3 bases respectively, with 7 bases between them. CDR3 size: 13 residues. The CDR3 DNA reads as TGCGCCAGCAGTCAAGGGTCGTACACTGAAGCTTTCTTT. Translating gives CASSQGSYTEAFF.

The genes are TRBV27 and TRBJ2-1; the D gene could be TRBD1 or TRBD2 (6 bases each). Per germline, CDR1 MNHEY and CDR2 SMNVEV (reference sequence). V gave up 6 bases and J gave up 2 bases, with 17 bases separating them. This CDR3 comprises 16 residues. DNA for the CDR3: TGTGCCAGCAGCCCTTATTACGGGGGCACCTACAATGAGCAGTTCTTC. Its protein is CASSPYYGGTYNEQFF.

This clone was detected once. As DNA, the CDR3 is TGTGCCAGCAGTTACGAGGGGGGGCGGACAGATACGCAGTATTTT. It yields the protein CASSYEGGRTDTQYF. The chain couples TRBV6-2 or TRBV6-3 to TRBJ2-3; the D gene is possibly TRBD2 (7 bases). CDR1 MNHEY and CDR2 SVGEGT come from the germline V gene. The CDR3 totals 15 residues. V lost 2 bases, J lost 3 bases, and 12 bases lay in between.

V and J are TRBV28 and TRBJ1-6, with D hard to call. This CDR3 region has 14 residues. The ends were cut back, 8 bases at V and 5 bases at J, with 13 bases in the middle. CDR1 and CDR2 (germline): MDHEN, SYDVKM. The CDR3 region has the DNA TGTGCCAGCGGTCTTGAGACCCATAATTCACCCCTCCACTTT. Translated: CASGLETHNSPLHF.

The J gene is TRBJ2-3, the V gene TRBV28; D is perhaps TRBD1 (5 bases). This CDR3 comprises 13 residues. V was clipped by 4 bases and J by 6 bases, with 11 bases between them. Germline values: CDR1 MDHEN, CDR2 SYDVKM. The CDR3 bases are TGTGCCAGCAGTTCTCAGGGTATGGATACGCAGTATTTT. This translates into CASSSQGMDTQYF.

A note on this clone: Other DNA sequences in this sample translate to the same CDR3. This chain uses TRBV4-1 with TRBJ1-1; D gene ambiguous. This CDR3 contains 13 residues. Per germline, CDR1 MGHRA and CDR2 YSYEKL. Trimming left V 0 bases short and J 1 base short, with 3 bases between. The CDR3 nucleotides are TGCGCCAGCAGCCAAGATAGGAACACTGAAGCTTTCTTT. Translated, it gives CASSQDRNTEAFF.